This TCR beta chain was documented in a study of OX40 agonist ivuxolimab in advanced cancers. The wider study: A male proportion of under 90% was recorded, with mean age around 64 years and range about 20 to 79.

Excluded were patients having autoimmune disease history or systemic immunosuppression. Clones were read by immunoSEQ multiplex PCR, and TCRdb kept only the in-frame ones, dropping some. The sample lists about 72,000 clones, around 90% occurring once. V was pared by 1 base and J by 6 bases, with 9 bases between. There are 14 residues in the CDR3. Germline V gene sequence: CDR1 MGHRA, CDR2 YSYEKL. The sequence was obtained from an adult with an advanced solid tumor such as melanoma, head and neck, liver or kidney cancer. This chain links TRBV4-1 with TRBJ2-2; D uncertain. The sample consisted of CD4+ or CD8+ T cells sorted from blood, taken in a trial of the OX40 agonist ivuxolimab. CDR3 sequence (DNA): TGCGCCAGCAGCCAAGCCGTCTACGCCGGGGAGCTGTTTTTT. Its protein product is CASSQAVYAGELFF.